These 11 T cell receptor beta chains originate from one sample sequenced in a study of CXCR3-negative and CXCR3-positive naive CD8 T cells. The study, taken as a whole, reports: CXCR3-positive naive cells had TRB CDR3s that were more hydrophobic than CXCR3-negative naive cells had.

Antigens of these TCRs are unknown. The method, 5' RACE with UMI labels, was used to prepare the TRB cDNA libraries. Reprocessing the 5' RACE reads, TCRdb reports a single entry for every CDR3 protein and omits DNA. Recorded for this sample: some 140,000 distinct CDR3 sequences. The sequencing sample was made of naive CXCR3+ CD8+ T cells from blood. This sample's subset: CD45RO-CCR7+CD27+CD95- naive CD8+ T cells expressing CXCR3 (TNR3+). All receptors come from a human donor in good health. Some clones in this sample may be carry-over from other donors' samples.

This rearrangement joins TRBV7-9 to TRBJ1-4; TCRdb designates TRBD1, a call that cannot be tested without DNA. The length of the CDR3 is 16 residues. Germline V CDR1 and CDR2: SEHNR, FQNEAQ (reference sequence). The CDR3 reads CASSSTRTAANEKLFF.

The chain has TRBV28 and TRBJ2-1; the D call from TCRdb, TRBD2, cannot be confirmed without DNA. From germline, CDR1 is MDHEN and CDR2 SYDVKM. The CDR3 length is 15 residues. This chain's CDR3 is CASSLLAGNYNEQFF.

The gene calls are TRBV10-1 and TRBJ2-1; the D call of TRBD2 rests on TCRdb alone, since no DNA is present to check it. There are 17 residues in the CDR3. Germline CDR1 and CDR2: WNHNN and SYGVQD (reference sequence). The CDR3 spells CASSESTASWVSNEQFF.

The chain recombines TRBV27 with TRBJ2-1. Per the germline V gene, CDR1 is MNHEY and CDR2 is SMNVEV (reference sequence). This CDR3 is 11 amino acids long. CDR3 region: CDSSNYDEQFF.

The chain employs TRBV4-1 and TRBJ2-7; TCRdb lists TRBD2, though no DNA is available to test this call. The germline V gene encodes CDR1 MGHRA and CDR2 YSYEKL. The CDR3 loop spans 15 amino acids. CDR3 sequence: CASSQVVAASYEQYF.

The chain has TRBV7-3 and TRBJ2-3; TCRdb selects TRBD2, and the lack of DNA leaves this call unchecked. From germline, CDR1 is SGHTA and CDR2 FQGTGA. The CDR3 has 15 amino acids. The CDR3 spells CASSAGLAGTDTQYF.

CDR3: CATSRGQGASGELFF. This sequence joins TRBV15 and TRBJ2-2; TCRdb reports TRBD1, a call that lacks DNA to check it against. There are 15 residues in the CDR3. Germline CDR1 LNHNV, CDR2 YYDKDF (reference sequence). Combining the CDR3 with reference TRBV15 and TRBJ2-2 gives the whole variable domain DAMVIQNPRYQVTQFGKPVTLSCSQTLNHNVMYWYQQKSSQAPKLLFHYYDKDFNNEADTPDNFQSRRPNTSFCFLDIRSPGLGDTAMYLCATSRGQGASGELFFGEGSRLTVL.

CDR3 region: CATKEQGALETQYF. The chain carries TRBV28 and TRBJ2-5; TCRdb's D call of TRBD1 is untestable without DNA. Germline CDR1 is MDHEN and CDR2 is SYDVKM. CDR3 length equals 14 residues.

This CDR3 reads CASRRYNQETQYF. The genes are TRBV12-3 or TRBV12-4 and TRBJ2-5. This CDR3 has 13 amino acids.

This chain joins TRBV20-1 and TRBJ2-4; the TRBD1 assignment by TCRdb is unverifiable without DNA. Germline lookup yields CDR1 DFQATT and CDR2 SNEGSKA (reference sequence). The CDR3 is 15 amino acids. The CDR3 sequence: CSARDPSGGGNIQYF.

The rearrangement joins TRBV15 to TRBJ2-1. CDR1 and CDR2 (germline): LNHNV, YYDKDF (reference sequence). The length of the CDR3 is 17 residues. CDR3 protein: CATSRDLGAVAKYGQFF. Based on the CDR3 plus reference TRBV15 and TRBJ2-1, the full variable domain is DAMVIQNPRYQVTQFGKPVTLSCSQTLNHNVMYWYQQKSSQAPKLLFHYYDKDFNNEADTPDNFQSRRPNTSFCFLDIRSPGLGDTAMYLCATSRDLGAVAKYGQFFGPGTRLTVL.